This record covers a single T cell receptor beta chain. Its antigen remains unknown. Distinct nucleotide sequences in the sample also encode this CDR3. This specimen belongs to a study of cytomegalovirus exposure and HLA in healthy donors. CDR1 KGHSH and CDR2 LQKENI come from the germline V gene. The CDR3 length is 13 residues. V shed 6 bases and J shed 4 bases, with 11 bases lying between them. General observations from the study: Most TCR sequences were uncommon, yet certain public TCRs appeared in many donors.

It was with 60 Vbeta and 13 Jbeta primers that the PCR ran. Under the authors' procedure: The count from a later analysis was tens of millions of unique TCR beta chains, approximately 9.9 million of them shared. Sequenced by immunoSEQ multiplex PCR; TCRdb stores in-frame clones only, minus some. V and J calls and clone size are given by that table; D and trimming were obtained from the DNA. The table has about 52,000 clones, 73% seen once. Sequenced sample: PBMCs. The origin of this receptor is a man younger than 35 in good health and CMV-seronegative. The V call is TRBV18, the J call TRBJ2-3; weak D call: TRBD1 (6 bases). The CDR3 region has the DNA TGTGCCAGCTCTCCCAGGGGAGCAGATACGCAGTATTTT. Translating gives CASSPRGADTQYF.